This T cell receptor beta chain was documented in a study of T cell responses to AZD1222 COVID-19 vaccine. Study observations and caveats: Unmutated regions of variants are reportedly targeted by nearly half of spike-specific TCRs. Sampled repertoires all dated from after the peak T cell response. Females outnumbered males among donors, who were mostly white British; clonal diversity was possibly underestimated. Across spike, vaccine-associated CD4 TCRs were found, dominant at 160-218 and 743-854.

The germline CDR1 and CDR2 sequences are MNHEY and SMNVEV (reference sequence). The CDR3 is 11 residues long. V dropped 8 bases and J dropped 4 bases, with 8 bases sitting between them. Concerning this clone itself: The antigen is undetermined.

The data were produced by immunoSEQ multiplex PCR, yet TCRdb's version contains in-frame clones alone and is incomplete. This table has 60,000 to 85,000 clones, 85% appearing once. This receptor was obtained from an adult in good health. The chain employs TRBV27 and TRBJ1-2; no reliable D call. The sample consisted of peripheral blood, taken on day 0 of AZD1222 vaccination. CDR3 region: CASYGSYGYTF. CDR3 DNA: TGTGCCAGCTATGGGAGCTATGGCTACACCTTC.